Presented here are 22 T cell receptor beta chains from one specimen sequenced in a study of OX40 agonist ivuxolimab in advanced cancers. Sequenced by immunoSEQ multiplex PCR; TCRdb stores in-frame clones only, minus some. The repertoire includes some 16,000 clones, approximately 80% of them detected once, and 40% to 50% sits in the top ten. The sample consisted of CD4+ or CD8+ T cells sorted from blood, taken in a trial of the OX40 agonist ivuxolimab. These receptor sequences come from an adult with an advanced solid tumor such as melanoma, head and neck, liver or kidney cancer.

The chain couples TRBV2 to TRBJ2-7; 11 bases are a match to TRBD2. The CDR3 sequence is 17 residues long. V lost 6 bases, J lost 4 bases, and 14 bases stayed unmatched. Germline loops: CDR1 SNHLY, CDR2 FYNNEI. The CDR3 bases are TGTGCCAGCAGGGCTCTAGCGGGGGGTCCCAATACTTACGAGCAGTACTTC. It codes for CASRALAGGPNTYEQYF.

The V and J genes are TRBV2 and TRBJ1-1; maybe TRBD1 (6 bases). V lost 2 bases, J lost 6 bases, and 16 bases lay in between. CDR1 is SNHLY and CDR2 is FYNNEI in the germline V gene. This CDR3 region has 15 residues. The CDR3 reads CASSEQSGVKSEAFF. The CDR3 nucleotides read TGTGCCAGCAGTGAACAGTCAGGGGTGAAGTCTGAAGCTTTCTTT.

The chain employs TRBV6-1 and TRBJ2-3, with D uncertain. The CDR3 has 13 residues. Germline lookup yields CDR1 MNHNS and CDR2 SASEGT. Between the trimmed V and J ends, which lost 1 base and 6 bases, there was a span of 8 bases. DNA of the CDR3: TGTGCCAGCAGTGAAGGCTTTCGGGATACGCAGTATTTT. Its protein product is CASSEGFRDTQYF.

The chain employs TRBV7-6 and TRBJ2-5; the D gene is possibly TRBD2 (5 bases). Germline V gene sequence: CDR1 SGHVS, CDR2 FNYEAQ. This CDR3 is built from 14 residues. V shed 1 base and J shed 5 bases, with 11 bases lying between them. The CDR3 DNA follows: TGTGCCAGCAGCTTAGAGGCGAGGGTCGAGACCCAGTACTTC. Protein: CASSLEARVETQYF.

The chain combines TRBV29-1 with TRBJ2-7; a possible D gene is TRBD1 (6 bases). V gave up 7 bases and J gave up 7 bases, with 17 bases separating them. Germline values: CDR1 SQVTM, CDR2 ANQGSEA. This CDR3 has 12 amino acids. CDR3 sequence: CSGTDREWEQYF. The CDR3 DNA reads as TGCAGCGGGACGGACAGAGAATGGGAGCAGTACTTC.

The chain couples TRBV19 to TRBJ2-2, with a possible D match to TRBD2 (6 bases). The V gene lost 10 bases and the J gene lost 10 bases, with 19 bases spanning the gap. The germline gives CDR1 LNHDA, CDR2 SQIVND (reference sequence). This CDR3 has 13 residues. CDR3 sequence (DNA): TGTGCCACCCAGGCGGAGGGTTCGGAGGAGCTGTTTTTT. Protein product: CATQAEGSEELFF.

V and J are TRBV5-6 and TRBJ1-5; D unclear. The CDR3 is 15 amino acids. The germline CDR1 and CDR2 sequences are SGHDT and YYEEEE. Trimming left V 2 bases short and J 4 bases short, with 13 bases between. The CDR3 is CASSFGRVGNQPQHF. CDR3 coding DNA: TGTGCCAGCAGCTTTGGGAGGGTCGGGAATCAGCCCCAGCATTTT.

CDR3 amino acids: CASSIYLLALEQYF. In DNA form, the CDR3 reads TGCGCCAGCAGCATCTATTTACTCGCTCTCGAGCAGTACTTC. The genes are TRBV4-1 and TRBJ2-7; no firm D call. Germline V gene sequence: CDR1 MGHRA, CDR2 YSYEKL. The CDR3 has 14 amino acids. Trimming took off 5 bases at V and 6 bases at J, with 17 bases between the two ends.

The rearrangement links TRBV7-9 to TRBJ2-7; TRBD1 is a possible D gene (5 bases). V was shortened by 5 bases and J by 0 bases, with 11 bases between the two germline ends. The CDR3 has 14 residues. Germline CDR1 reads SEHNR; CDR2 reads FQNEAQ (reference sequence). CDR3 sequence reads: CASSQDIPSYEQYF. CDR3 nucleotides: TGTGCCAGCAGCCAGGACATTCCCTCCTACGAGCAGTACTTC.

The genes are TRBV5-4 and TRBJ2-1, with 8 bases identical to TRBD2. V shed 7 bases and J 1 base; nucleotides not matched to a gene: 1. Germline-derived CDR1 and CDR2 are SGHNT and YYREEE (reference sequence). This CDR3 has 13 amino acids. CDR3: CASRGGSYNEQFF. CDR3 sequence (DNA): TGTGCCAGCCGGGGGGGGTCCTACAATGAGCAGTTCTTC.

This chain connects TRBV9 to TRBJ2-1; the D is unclear. Looked up from germline, CDR1 is SGDLS and CDR2 is YYNGEE. Trimming pared 4 bases from V and 8 bases from J, leaving 7 bases between. The CDR3 consists of 11 residues. CDR3 bases: TGTGCCAGCAGCCCCGGACATGAGCAGTTCTTC. Its translation is CASSPGHEQFF.

V is TRBV4-1 and J is TRBJ2-1; no clear D gene. Germline CDR1 and CDR2: MGHRA and YSYEKL. The CDR3 has 11 amino acids. The germline V and J ends were trimmed by 2 bases and 10 bases, with 6 bases remaining between them. DNA of the CDR3: TGCGCCAGCAGCCAACTTTGGGAGCAGTTCTTC. Protein product: CASSQLWEQFF.

This chain joins TRBV7-8 and TRBJ2-7; tentative D call: TRBD1 (6 bases). Germline values: CDR1 SGHVS, CDR2 FQNEAQ. The CDR3 is 16 residues long. Trimming removed 2 bases from V and 1 base from J, with 15 bases in between. CDR3 in amino acids: CASSLRSFDRSYEQYF. The CDR3 bases are TGTGCCAGCAGCTTACGTTCATTCGACAGGTCCTACGAGCAGTACTTC.

V usage is TRBV27 and J usage is TRBJ2-7; possible D gene TRBD1, 6 bases. V lost 5 bases to trimming and J lost 0 bases, with 20 bases between them. Germline V gene data show CDR1 as MNHEY and CDR2 as SMNVEV (reference sequence). This CDR3 is built from 17 residues. DNA for the CDR3: TGTGCCAGCAGTCCCTCCCAGGCTACAGGGTTCTCCTACGAGCAGTACTTC. Protein sequence: CASSPSQATGFSYEQYF.

The sample holds a few counts of this clone. The chain recombines TRBV6-1 with TRBJ2-7, with TRBD1 identical over 11 bases. This CDR3 contains 14 residues. Germline V gene lookup returns CDR1 MNHNS and CDR2 SASEGT. V shed 6 bases and J 4 bases; nucleotides not matched to a gene: 5. The CDR3 DNA is TGTGCCAGCAGCCTAGGACAGGGGGCGTACGAGCAGTACTTC. Translation gives CASSLGQGAYEQYF.

This clone is termed medium-sized. The J gene is TRBJ2-4, the V gene TRBV4-2; unclear D gene. V was trimmed by 4 bases and J by 0 bases, leaving 10 bases between them. CDR3 length equals 15 residues. The germline gives CDR1 LGHNA, CDR2 YNFKEQ. In nucleotides, the CDR3 is TGTGCCAGCAGCCCGGACCCTATAGCCAAAAACATTCAGTACTTC. Its translation is CASSPDPIAKNIQYF.

The gene calls are TRBV6-5 and TRBJ2-5, with unresolved D. The germline gives CDR1 MNHEY, CDR2 SVGAGI. Trimming removed 6 bases from V and 1 base from J, with 9 bases in between. This CDR3 spans 13 amino acids. CDR3 nucleotides: TGTGCCAGCAGCAGACAAGTCCAAGAGACCCAGTACTTC. Its translation is CASSRQVQETQYF.

The chain recombines TRBV7-9 with TRBJ2-7; D remains unclear. Trimming took off 5 bases at V and 2 bases at J, with 7 bases between the two ends. Germline-derived CDR1 and CDR2 are SEHNR and FQNEAQ (reference sequence). This CDR3 is built from 12 residues. DNA of the CDR3: TGTGCCAGCAGCCCGCGTCCCTACGAGCAGTACTTC. This translates into CASSPRPYEQYF.

Worth noting for this clone: It is likely a read error: a sequence one base away is far more abundant. This CDR3 is also generated by other DNA sequences in the sample. V gene TRBV19 combines with J gene TRBJ2-1; D unresolved. The germline V gene encodes CDR1 LNHDA and CDR2 SQIVND (reference sequence). The CDR3 contains 13 residues. The V and J ends lost 1 base and 4 bases respectively, with 5 bases between them. CDR3 loop: CASSIAVYNEQFF. As DNA, the CDR3 is TGTGCCAGTAGTATAGCGGTATACAATGAGCAGTTCTTC.

Judged by abundance, this clone is medium-sized. V is TRBV5-1 and J is TRBJ1-2; unclear D gene. Per germline, CDR1 SGHRS and CDR2 YFSETQ. This CDR3 spans 13 amino acids. Trimming took off 2 bases at V and 7 bases at J, with 12 bases between the two ends. The CDR3 loop is CASSFGDYLGYTF. CDR3 DNA sequence: TGCGCCAGCAGCTTTGGGGATTATCTTGGCTACACCTTC.

The chain recombines TRBV7-8 with TRBJ2-7, with 7 positions matching TRBD1. The junction had 18 bases not matched to a gene; V was cut back by 5 bases and J by 5 bases. CDR3 size: 17 residues. The germline V gene has CDR1 SGHVS and CDR2 FQNEAQ. The CDR3 nucleotides read TGTGCCAGCAGCAACAAGGTCCGCACAGGGGTTACCCACGAGCAGTACTTC. Translating gives CASSNKVRTGVTHEQYF.

There are a few counts of this clone. The chain has TRBV6-1 and TRBJ1-1; D unresolved. Deletions cut 8 bases from V and 7 bases from J, with 11 bases between. Per the germline V gene, CDR1 is MNHNS and CDR2 is SASEGT. The CDR3 covers 11 residues. CDR3 residues: CASSRTVEAFF. CDR3 DNA: TGTGCCAGCTCTCGGACGGTTGAAGCTTTCTTT.